The 2 T cell receptor beta chains below were found in one sample sequenced in a study of cytomegalovirus exposure and HLA in healthy donors. PCR employed 60 Vbeta and 13 Jbeta primers. TCRdb's table, derived via immunoSEQ multiplex PCR, lists solely in-frame clones and lacks some. The sample's table shows about 200,000 clones. Sequenced sample: PBMCs. These receptors came from a girl aged 2-10 years in good health and CMV-seropositive.

The chain is built from TRBV7-9 and TRBJ2-5; no clear D. Judging by the DNA end, TRBJ2-7 fits better; the J call may be wrong. This CDR3 comprises 14 residues. The germline V gene encodes CDR1 SEHNR and CDR2 FQNEAQ (reference sequence). The DNA for the CDR3 is TGTGCCAGCAGCCCCCTTGTCGGTTGGTACGAGCAGTACTTC. As protein: CASSPLVGWYEQYF.

The V and J genes are TRBV7-2 and TRBJ2-2, with D possibly TRBD1 on 8 matching bases. The V gene's germline CDR1 is SGHTA and CDR2 FQGNSA. Trimming left V 4 bases short and J 5 bases short, with 14 bases between. The CDR3 has 15 amino acids. The CDR3 DNA reads as TGTGCCAGCAGCTACATACAGGGGGGGACCGGGGAGCTGTTTTTT. Translating gives CASSYIQGGTGELFF.